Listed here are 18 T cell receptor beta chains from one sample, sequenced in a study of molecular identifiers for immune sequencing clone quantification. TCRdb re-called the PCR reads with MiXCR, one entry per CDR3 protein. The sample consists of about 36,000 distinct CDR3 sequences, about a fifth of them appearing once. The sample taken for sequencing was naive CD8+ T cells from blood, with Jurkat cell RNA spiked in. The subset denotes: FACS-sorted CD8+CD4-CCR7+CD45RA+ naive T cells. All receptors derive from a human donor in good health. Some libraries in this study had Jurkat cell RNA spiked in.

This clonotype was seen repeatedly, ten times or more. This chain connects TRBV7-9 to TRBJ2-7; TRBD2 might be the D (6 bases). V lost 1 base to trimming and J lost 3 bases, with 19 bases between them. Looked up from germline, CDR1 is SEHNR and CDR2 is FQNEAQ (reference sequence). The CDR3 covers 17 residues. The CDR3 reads CASSLVNSGRTGYEQYF. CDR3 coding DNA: TGTGCCAGCAGCTTAGTAAATTCCGGGAGAACGGGCTACGAGCAGTACTTC.

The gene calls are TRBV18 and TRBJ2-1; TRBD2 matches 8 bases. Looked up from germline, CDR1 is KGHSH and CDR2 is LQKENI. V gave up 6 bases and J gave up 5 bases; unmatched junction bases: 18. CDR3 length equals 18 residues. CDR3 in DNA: TGTGCCAGCTCCACGACGTATCCCCTAGAAGCGGGAGACAATGAGCAGTTCTTC. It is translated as CASSTTYPLEAGDNEQFF. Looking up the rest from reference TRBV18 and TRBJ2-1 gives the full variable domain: NAGVMQNPRHLVRRRGQEARLRCSPMKGHSHVYWYRQLPEEGLKFMVYLQKENIIDESGMPKERFSAEFPKEGPSILRIQQVVRGDSAAYFCASSTTYPLEAGDNEQFFGPGTRLTVL.

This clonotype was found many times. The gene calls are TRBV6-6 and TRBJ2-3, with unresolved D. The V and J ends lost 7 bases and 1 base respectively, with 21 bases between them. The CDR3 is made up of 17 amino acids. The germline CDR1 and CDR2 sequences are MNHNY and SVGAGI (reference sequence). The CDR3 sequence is CASTLPRIQGGTDTQYF. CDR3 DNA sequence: TGTGCCAGCACCCTACCACGGATCCAAGGCGGCACAGATACGCAGTATTTT.

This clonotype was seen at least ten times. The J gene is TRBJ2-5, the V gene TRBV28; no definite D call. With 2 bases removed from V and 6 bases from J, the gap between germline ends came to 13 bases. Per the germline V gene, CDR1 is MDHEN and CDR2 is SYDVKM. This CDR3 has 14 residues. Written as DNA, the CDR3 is TGTGCCAGCAGTTTACGCTCCGGCTTGAAGACCCAGTACTTC. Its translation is CASSLRSGLKTQYF.

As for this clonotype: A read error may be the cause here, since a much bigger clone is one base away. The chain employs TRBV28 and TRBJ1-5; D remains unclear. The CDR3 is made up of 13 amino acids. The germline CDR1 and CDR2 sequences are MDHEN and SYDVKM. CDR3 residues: CAGSLFGDQPQHF. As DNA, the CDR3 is TGTGCCGGCAGTTTATTTGGCGATCAGCCCCAGCATTTT.

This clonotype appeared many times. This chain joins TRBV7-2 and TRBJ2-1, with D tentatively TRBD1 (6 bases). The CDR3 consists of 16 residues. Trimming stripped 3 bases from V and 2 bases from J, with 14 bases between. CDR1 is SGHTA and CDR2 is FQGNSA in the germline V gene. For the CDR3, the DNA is TGTGCCAGCAGCTTGGACAGCGGTGGGCCCTACAATGAGCAGTTCTTC. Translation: CASSLDSGGPYNEQFF.

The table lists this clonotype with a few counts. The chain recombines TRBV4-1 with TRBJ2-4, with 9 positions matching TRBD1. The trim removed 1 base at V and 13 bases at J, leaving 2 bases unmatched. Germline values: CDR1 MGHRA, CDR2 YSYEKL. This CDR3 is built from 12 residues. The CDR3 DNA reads TGCGCCAGCAGCCAAGGGGGGACAGGGCAGTACTTC. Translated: CASSQGGTGQYF.

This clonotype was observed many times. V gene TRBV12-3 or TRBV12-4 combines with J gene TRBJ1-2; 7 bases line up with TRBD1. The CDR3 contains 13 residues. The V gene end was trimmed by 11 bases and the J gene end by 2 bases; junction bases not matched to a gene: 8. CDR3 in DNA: TGTGCCTGCACCGGGACAGAAAACTATGGCTACACCTTC. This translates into CACTGTENYGYTF.

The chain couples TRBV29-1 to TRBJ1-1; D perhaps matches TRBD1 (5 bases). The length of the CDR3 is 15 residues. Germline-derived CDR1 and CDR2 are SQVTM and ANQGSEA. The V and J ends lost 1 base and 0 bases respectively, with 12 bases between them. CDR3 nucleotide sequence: TGCAGCGTTGAAGGGCCAGGGAGTATGAACACTGAAGCTTTCTTT. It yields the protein CSVEGPGSMNTEAFF.

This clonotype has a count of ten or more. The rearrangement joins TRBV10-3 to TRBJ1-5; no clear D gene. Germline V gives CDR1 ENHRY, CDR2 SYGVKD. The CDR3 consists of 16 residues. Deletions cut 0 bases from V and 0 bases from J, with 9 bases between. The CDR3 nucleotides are TGTGCCATCAGTGAGTCGCCCGAGAATAGCAATCAGCCCCAGCATTTT. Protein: CAISESPENSNQPQHF.

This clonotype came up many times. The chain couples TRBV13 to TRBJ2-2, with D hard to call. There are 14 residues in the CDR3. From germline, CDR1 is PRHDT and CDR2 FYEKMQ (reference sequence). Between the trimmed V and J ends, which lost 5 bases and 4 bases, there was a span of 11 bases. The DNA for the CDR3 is TGTGCCAGCAGCCCGCCAGTAGGCACCGGGGAGCTGTTTTTT. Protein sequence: CASSPPVGTGELFF.

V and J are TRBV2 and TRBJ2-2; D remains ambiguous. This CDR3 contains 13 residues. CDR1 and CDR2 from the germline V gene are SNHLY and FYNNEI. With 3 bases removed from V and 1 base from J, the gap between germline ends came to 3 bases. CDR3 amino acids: CASSDENTGELFF. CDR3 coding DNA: TGTGCCAGCAGTGACGAGAACACCGGGGAGCTGTTTTTT.

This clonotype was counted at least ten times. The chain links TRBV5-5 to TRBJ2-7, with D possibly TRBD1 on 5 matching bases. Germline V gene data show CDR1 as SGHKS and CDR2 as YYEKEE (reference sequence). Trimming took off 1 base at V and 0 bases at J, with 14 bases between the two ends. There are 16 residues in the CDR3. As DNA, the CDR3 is TGTGCCAGCAGCTTGATGGGGCCGGACCCCTCCTACGAGCAGTACTTC. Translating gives CASSLMGPDPSYEQYF.

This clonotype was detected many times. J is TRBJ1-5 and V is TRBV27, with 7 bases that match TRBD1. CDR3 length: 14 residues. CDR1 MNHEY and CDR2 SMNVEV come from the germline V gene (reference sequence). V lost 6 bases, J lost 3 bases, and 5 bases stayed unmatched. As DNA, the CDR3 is TGTGCCAGCAGATTGACAGGGTTCAATCAGCCCCAGCATTTT. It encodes CASRLTGFNQPQHF.

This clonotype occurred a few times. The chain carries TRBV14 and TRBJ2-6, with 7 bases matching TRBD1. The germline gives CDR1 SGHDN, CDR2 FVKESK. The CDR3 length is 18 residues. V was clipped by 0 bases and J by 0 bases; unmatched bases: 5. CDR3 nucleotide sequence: TGTGCCAGCAGCCAAGAAACAGGGGTCCCCTCTGGGGCCAACGTCCTGACTTTC. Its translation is CASSQETGVPSGANVLTF.

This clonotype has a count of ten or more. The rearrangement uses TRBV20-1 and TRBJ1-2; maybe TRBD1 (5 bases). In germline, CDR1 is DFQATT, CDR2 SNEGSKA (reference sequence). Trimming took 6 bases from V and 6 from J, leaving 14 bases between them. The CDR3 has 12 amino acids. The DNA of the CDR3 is TGCAGTGCCCGAGGCCCGGGGGATGGCTACACCTTC. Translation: CSARGPGDGYTF.

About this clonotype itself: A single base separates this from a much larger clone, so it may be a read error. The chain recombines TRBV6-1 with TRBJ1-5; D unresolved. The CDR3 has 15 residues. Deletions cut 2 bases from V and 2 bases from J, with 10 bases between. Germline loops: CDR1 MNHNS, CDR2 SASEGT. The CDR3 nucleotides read TGTGCCAGCAGTGAACCTCCTGCGCGCAATCAGCCCCAGCATTTT. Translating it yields CASSEPPARNQPQHF.

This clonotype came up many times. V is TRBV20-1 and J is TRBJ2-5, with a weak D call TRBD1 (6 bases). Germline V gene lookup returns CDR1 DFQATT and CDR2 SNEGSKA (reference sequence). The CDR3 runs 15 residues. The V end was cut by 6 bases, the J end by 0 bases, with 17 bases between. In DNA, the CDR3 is TGCAGTGCCAATACAGGGTCGGCGGACCAAGAGACCCAGTACTTC. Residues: CSANTGSADQETQYF.